The source of this TCR beta chain is a study of blood T cell repertoires in COVID-19. Study in general: Spain, Italy and the United States supplied samples that represented acute and convalescent COVID-19. T cells, B-cell-depleted T cells, or PBMCs provided the cDNA or gDNA that served as material.

Original handling: How many nucleated cells were present was estimated from reference gene primer amplification. Some clones are missing from TCRdb's copy, which holds only in-frame ones; the method was immunoSEQ multiplex PCR. The V and J calls and clone size were taken over from that table, and D and trimming were inferred from the DNA. The repertoire holds more than 95,000 clones, with 84% as singletons. The material sequenced was peripheral blood. This clonotype originated in a man aged 55 to 70 with acute or convalescent COVID-19.

The CDR3 protein is CASSLEGQHTGELFF. CDR3 DNA: TGCGCCAGCAGCTTGGAAGGACAGCACACCGGGGAGCTGTTTTTT. The gene calls are TRBV5-1 and TRBJ2-2; TRBD1 might be the D (6 bases). Trimming pared 0 bases from V and 3 bases from J, leaving 9 bases between. The CDR3 is 15 residues long. Germline loops: CDR1 SGHRS, CDR2 YFSETQ.